This paragraph covers one TCR beta chain sequence. Participants were placed into cohorts based on the clinical history they reported. This record belongs to a study of blood T cell repertoires in COVID-19. For the study at large: Acute and convalescent COVID-19 specimens originated in the United States, Italy and Spain. From T cells, B-cell-depleted T cells, or PBMCs came the material, which was cDNA or gDNA.

As originally analysed: Nucleated cell counts were estimated from reference gene primer amplification. Clones were sequenced by immunoSEQ multiplex PCR, and TCRdb holds only the in-frame ones, with some missing. V and J calls plus clone size are reproduced from that table; the DNA served to infer D and trimming. Among about 270,000 clones, about 87% were seen once, and the ten largest hold about 3%. CDR1 is MRHNA and CDR2 is SNTAGT in the germline V gene. The V segment lost 6 bases and the J segment 7 bases; nucleotides outside the gene matches: 8. The CDR3 sequence is 14 residues long. The chain links TRBV6-4 to TRBJ2-7; TRBD1 aligns across 11 bases. The source is a woman aged 45-65 years who had recovered from COVID-19. Sequencing used PBMCs or T cells enriched from blood (not recorded which). The CDR3 loop is CASSVGQGAGEQYF. The CDR3 DNA sequence: TGTGCCAGCAGCGTTGGACAGGGGGCTGGGGAGCAGTACTTC.